The present entry profiles one T cell receptor beta chain with its context. This entry comes from a study of molecular identifiers for immune sequencing clone quantification. Overall study context: Five aliquots were made in replicates from the RNA of around 18,000 or 91,000 naive CD8 cells, and four were sequenced.

TCRdb processed the PCR reads anew with MiXCR; each CDR3 protein has one entry. The sample lists nearly 55,000 distinct CDR3 sequences, 35% to 40% occurring once. This sequence originates from a human donor in good health. Some libraries in this study had Jurkat cell RNA spiked in. The sample comprised naive CD8+ T cells from blood, with Jurkat cell RNA spiked in. Described subset: FACS-sorted CD8+CD4-CCR7+CD45RA+ naive T cells.

The CDR3 protein is CATSDLNRETQYF. DNA for the CDR3: TGTGCCACCAGTGATTTGAACCGAGAGACCCAGTACTTC. The chain has TRBV24-1 and TRBJ2-5; D not certain. Deletions cut 0 bases from V and 4 bases from J, with 5 bases between. Germline V gene sequence: CDR1 KGHDR, CDR2 SFDVKD. The CDR3 consists of 13 residues.